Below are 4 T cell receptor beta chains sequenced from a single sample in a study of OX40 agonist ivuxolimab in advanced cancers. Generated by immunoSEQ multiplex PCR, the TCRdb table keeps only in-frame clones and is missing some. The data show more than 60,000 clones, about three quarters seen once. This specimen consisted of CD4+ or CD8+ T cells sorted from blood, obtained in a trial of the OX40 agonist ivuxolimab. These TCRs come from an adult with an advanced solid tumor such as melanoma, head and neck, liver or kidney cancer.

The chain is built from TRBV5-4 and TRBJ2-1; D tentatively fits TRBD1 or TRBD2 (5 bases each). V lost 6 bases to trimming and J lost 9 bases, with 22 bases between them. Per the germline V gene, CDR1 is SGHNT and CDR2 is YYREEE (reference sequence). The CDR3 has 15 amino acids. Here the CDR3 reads CASTNPRGVSSEQFF. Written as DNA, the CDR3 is TGTGCCAGCACCAACCCGAGGGGAGTTTCGAGTGAGCAGTTCTTC.

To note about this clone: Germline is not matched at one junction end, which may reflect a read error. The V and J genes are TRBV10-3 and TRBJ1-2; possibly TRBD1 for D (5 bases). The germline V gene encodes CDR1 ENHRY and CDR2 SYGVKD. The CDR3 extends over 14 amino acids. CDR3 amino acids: CASSYRQGGHGYTF. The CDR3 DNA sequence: TGTGCCAGCAGTTACAGGCAGGGCGGTCATGGCTACACCTTC.

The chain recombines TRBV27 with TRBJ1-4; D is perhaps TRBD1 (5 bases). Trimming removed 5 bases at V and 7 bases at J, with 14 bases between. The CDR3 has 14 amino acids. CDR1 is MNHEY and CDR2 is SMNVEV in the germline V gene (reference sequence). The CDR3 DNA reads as TGTGCCAGCAGTCGCGGGGGTAGTGGTGAAAAACTGTTTTTT. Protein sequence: CASSRGGSGEKLFF. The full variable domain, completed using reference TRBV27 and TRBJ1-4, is EAQVTQNPRYLITVTGKKLTVTCSQNMNHEYMSWYRQDPGLGLRQIYYSMNVEVTDKGDVPEGYKVSRKEKRNFPLILESPSPNQTSLYFCASSRGGSGEKLFFGSGTQLSVL.

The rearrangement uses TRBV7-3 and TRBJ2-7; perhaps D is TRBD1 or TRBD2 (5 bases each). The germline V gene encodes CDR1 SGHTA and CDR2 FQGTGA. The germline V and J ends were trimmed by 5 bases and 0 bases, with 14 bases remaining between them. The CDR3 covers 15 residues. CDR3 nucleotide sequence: TGTGCCAGCAGCCACGGGTCGGGGCGCTCCTACGAGCAGTACTTC. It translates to CASSHGSGRSYEQYF.